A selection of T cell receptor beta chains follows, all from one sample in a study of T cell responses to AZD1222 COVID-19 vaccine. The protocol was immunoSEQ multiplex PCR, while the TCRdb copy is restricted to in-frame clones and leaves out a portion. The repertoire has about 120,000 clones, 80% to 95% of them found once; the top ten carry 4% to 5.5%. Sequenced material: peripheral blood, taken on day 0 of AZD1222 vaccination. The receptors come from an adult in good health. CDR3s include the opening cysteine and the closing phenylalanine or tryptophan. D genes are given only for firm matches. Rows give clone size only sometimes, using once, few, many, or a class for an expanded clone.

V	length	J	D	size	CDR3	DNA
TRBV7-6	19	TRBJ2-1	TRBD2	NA	CASSFWTSGGTSSYNEQFF	TGTGCCAGCAGCTTTTGGACTAGCGGGGGTACTAGCTCCTACAATGAGCAGTTCTTC
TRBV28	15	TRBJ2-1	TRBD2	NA	CASSLLRGAYNEQFF	TGTGCCAGCAGTTTATTGCGGGGGGCCTACAATGAGCAGTTCTTC
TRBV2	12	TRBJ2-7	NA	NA	CASRGGGSEQYF	TGTGCCAGCAGAGGGGGGGGAAGCGAGCAGTACTTC
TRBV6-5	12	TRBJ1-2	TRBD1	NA	CASKTGDYGYTF	TGTGCCAGCAAGACAGGGGACTATGGCTACACCTTC
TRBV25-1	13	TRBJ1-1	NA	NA	CASTRGFSTEAFF	TGTGCCAGCACCCGAGGATTCTCCACTGAAGCTTTCTTT
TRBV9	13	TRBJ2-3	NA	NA	CASSATVTDTQYF	TGTGCCAGCAGCGCGACAGTCACAGATACGCAGTATTTT
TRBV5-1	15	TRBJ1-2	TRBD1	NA	CASSFTGAENYGYTF	TGCGCCAGCAGCTTTACAGGGGCCGAGAACTATGGCTACACCTTC
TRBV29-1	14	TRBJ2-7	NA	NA	CSVERQGSSYEQYF	TGCAGCGTTGAACGGCAGGGTAGCTCCTACGAGCAGTACTTC
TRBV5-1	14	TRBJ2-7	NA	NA	CASSLGGPLYEQYF	TGCGCCAGCAGCTTGGGTGGGCCCCTCTACGAGCAGTACTTC
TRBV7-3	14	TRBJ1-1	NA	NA	CASSLTVGNTEAFF	TGTGCCAGCAGCTTAACGGTCGGGAACACTGAAGCTTTCTTT
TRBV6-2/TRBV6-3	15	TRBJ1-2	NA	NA	CASSYIQVLNYGYTF	TGTGCCAGCAGTTACATCCAAGTACTCAACTATGGCTACACCTTC
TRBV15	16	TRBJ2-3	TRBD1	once	CATSRNRQGSTDTQYF	TGTGCCACCAGCAGAAATAGACAGGGTAGCACAGATACGCAGTATTTT
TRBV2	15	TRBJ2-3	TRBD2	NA	CASRGLTYSTDTQYF	TGTGCCAGCAGGGGACTAACGTATAGCACAGATACGCAGTATTTT
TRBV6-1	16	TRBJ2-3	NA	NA	CASSERLGEGTDTQYF	TGTGCCAGCAGTGAACGCTTGGGGGAAGGCACAGATACGCAGTATTTT
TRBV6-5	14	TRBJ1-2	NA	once	CASRMVGGIYGYTF	TGTGCCAGCAGAATGGTTGGGGGGATCTATGGCTACACCTTC
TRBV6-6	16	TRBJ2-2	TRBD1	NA	CASRPPGTGYTGELFF	TGTGCCAGCAGACCCCCCGGGACAGGGTACACCGGGGAGCTGTTTTTT
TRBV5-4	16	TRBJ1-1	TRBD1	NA	CASSPATLQGVTEAFF	TGTGCCAGCAGCCCCGCCACATTACAGGGGGTAACTGAAGCTTTCTTT
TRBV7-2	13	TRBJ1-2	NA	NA	CASSARRGSGYTF	TGTGCCAGCAGCGCCCGTAGGGGGTCTGGCTACACCTTC
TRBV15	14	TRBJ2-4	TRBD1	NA	CASRAGGNSNIQYF	TGTGCCAGTCGGGCAGGGGGCAATTCGAACATTCAGTACTTC
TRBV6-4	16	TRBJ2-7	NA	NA	CASRPSGGGIAYEQYF	TGTGCCAGCAGGCCCTCGGGTGGGGGGATAGCCTACGAGCAGTACTTC
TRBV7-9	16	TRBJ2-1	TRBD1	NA	CASSLPQGAGMNEQFF	TGTGCCAGCAGCTTACCCCAGGGGGCAGGGATGAATGAGCAGTTCTTC
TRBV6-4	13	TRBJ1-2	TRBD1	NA	CASSDLGTGRYTF	TGTGCCAGCAGTGACCTGGGGACAGGACGCTACACCTTC
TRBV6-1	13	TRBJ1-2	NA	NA	CASSEVAGRGYTF	TGTGCCAGCAGTGAAGTGGCAGGGAGAGGCTACACCTTC
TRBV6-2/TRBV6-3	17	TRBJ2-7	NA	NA	CASSSGIPILLVYEQYF	TGTGCCAGCAGTTCCGGAATCCCGATCCTACTAGTTTACGAGCAGTACTTC
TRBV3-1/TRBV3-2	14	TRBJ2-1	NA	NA	CASSQLQGYNEQFF	TGTGCCAGCAGCCAATTGCAGGGCTACAATGAGCAGTTCTTC
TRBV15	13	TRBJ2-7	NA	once	CATSRDMPYEQYF	TGTGCCACCAGCAGAGATATGCCCTACGAGCAGTACTTC
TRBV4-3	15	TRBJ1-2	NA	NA	CASSREGGEGYGYTF	TGCGCCAGCAGCCGCGAGGGGGGAGAAGGCTATGGCTACACCTTC
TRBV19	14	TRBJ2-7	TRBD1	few	CASRKTGQGLQQYF	TGTGCCAGTAGGAAGACGGGACAGGGGTTGCAGCAGTACTTC